The T cell receptor (beta chain) under discussion was sequenced for a study of T cells in Graves' hyperthyroidism and ophthalmopathy. Study in general: The initial diagnosis was the point when peripheral blood was collected, ahead of any treatment. Regarding the study as a whole: Most expanded thyroid clonotypes above 0.001 recurred in blood.

Amplification yielded TCR beta CDR3 regions, with RNA transcripts as the source. HTBI primers were used for first-round RT-PCR of the TCR CDR3. TCRdb fed the multiplex PCR reads into MiXCR, producing one record per CDR3 protein. In the table there are about 350,000 distinct CDR3 sequences, approximately 18% of which are singletons. The length of the CDR3 is 12 residues. V gave up 8 bases and J gave up 0 bases; unmatched junction bases: 3. Germline-derived CDR1 and CDR2 are SQVTM and ANQGSEA. Regarding this clonotype: As yet, its antigen is unknown.

Diagnosis relied on clinical symptoms, serum thyroxine and TRAb, thyroid ultrasound and orbital computed tomography. The sample, blood from the first hyperthyroidism diagnosis, precedes any ophthalmopathy symptoms. J is TRBJ1-1 and V is TRBV29-1; 7 bases match TRBD1. The clonotype comes from a woman in her 30s with Graves' hyperthyroidism that later progressed to Graves' ophthalmopathy. The sample consisted of blood. CDR3 loop: CSSGGLNTEAFF. The CDR3 DNA follows: TGCAGCTCAGGGGGTTTGAACACTGAAGCTTTCTTT.